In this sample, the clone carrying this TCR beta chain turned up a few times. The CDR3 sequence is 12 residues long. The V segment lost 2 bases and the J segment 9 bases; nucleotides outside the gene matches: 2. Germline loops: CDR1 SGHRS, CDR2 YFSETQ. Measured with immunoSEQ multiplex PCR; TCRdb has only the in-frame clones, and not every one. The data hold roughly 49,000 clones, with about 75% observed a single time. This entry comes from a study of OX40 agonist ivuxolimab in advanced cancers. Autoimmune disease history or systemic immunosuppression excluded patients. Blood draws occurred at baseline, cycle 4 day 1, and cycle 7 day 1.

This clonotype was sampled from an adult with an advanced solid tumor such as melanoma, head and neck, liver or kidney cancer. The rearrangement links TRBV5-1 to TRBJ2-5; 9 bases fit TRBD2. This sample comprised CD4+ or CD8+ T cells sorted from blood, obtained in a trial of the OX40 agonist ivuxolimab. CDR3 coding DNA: TGCGCCAGCAGCTTTGAGCGGGAGGCCCAGTACTTC. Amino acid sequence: CASSFEREAQYF.